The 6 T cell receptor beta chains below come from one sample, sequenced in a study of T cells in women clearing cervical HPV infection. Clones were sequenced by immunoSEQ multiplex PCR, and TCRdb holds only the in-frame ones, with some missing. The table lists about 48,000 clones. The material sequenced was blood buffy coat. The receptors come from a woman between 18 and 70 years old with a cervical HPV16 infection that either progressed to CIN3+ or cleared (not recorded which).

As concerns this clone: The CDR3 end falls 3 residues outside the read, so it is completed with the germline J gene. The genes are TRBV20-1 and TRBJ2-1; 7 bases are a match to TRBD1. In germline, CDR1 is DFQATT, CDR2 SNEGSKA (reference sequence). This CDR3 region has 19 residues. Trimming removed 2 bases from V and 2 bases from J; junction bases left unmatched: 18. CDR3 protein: CSARPPDGSYQGAYNEQFF. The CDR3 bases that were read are TGCAGTGCTAGACCTCCGGATGGGTCCTACCAGGGGGCCTACAATGAG.

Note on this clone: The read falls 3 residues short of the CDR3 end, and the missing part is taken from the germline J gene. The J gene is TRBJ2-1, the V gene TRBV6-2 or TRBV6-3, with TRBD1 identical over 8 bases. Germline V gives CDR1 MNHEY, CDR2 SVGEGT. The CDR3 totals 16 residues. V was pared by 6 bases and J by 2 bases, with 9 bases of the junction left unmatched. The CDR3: CASRNPGQGPYNEQFF. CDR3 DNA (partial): TGTGCCAGCAGAAACCCCGGACAGGGTCCCTACAATGAG.

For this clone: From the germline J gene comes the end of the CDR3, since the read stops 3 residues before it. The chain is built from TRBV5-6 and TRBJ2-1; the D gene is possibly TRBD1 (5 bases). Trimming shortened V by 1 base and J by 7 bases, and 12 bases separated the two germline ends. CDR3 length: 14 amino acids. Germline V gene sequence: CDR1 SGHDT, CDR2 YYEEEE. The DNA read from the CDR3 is TGTGCCAGCAGCTTGTTGGGGCCGGGTAATGAG. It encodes CASSLLGPGNE. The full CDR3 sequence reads CASSLLGPGNEQFF.

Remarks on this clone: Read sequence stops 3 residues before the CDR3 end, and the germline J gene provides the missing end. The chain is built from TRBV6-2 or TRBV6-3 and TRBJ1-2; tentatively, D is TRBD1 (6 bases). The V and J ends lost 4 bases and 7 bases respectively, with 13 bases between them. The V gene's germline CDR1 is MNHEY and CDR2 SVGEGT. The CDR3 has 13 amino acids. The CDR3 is CASSFDDRTGYTF. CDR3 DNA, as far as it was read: TGTGCCAGCAGTTTCGATGACAGGACTGGC.

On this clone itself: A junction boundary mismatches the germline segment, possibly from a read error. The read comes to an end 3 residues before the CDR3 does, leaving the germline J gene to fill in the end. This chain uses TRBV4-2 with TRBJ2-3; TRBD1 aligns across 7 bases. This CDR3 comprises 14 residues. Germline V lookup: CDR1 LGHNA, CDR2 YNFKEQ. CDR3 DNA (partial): TGCGCCAGCAGCAACACAGGGGGCACAGATACG. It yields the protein CASSNTGGTDT. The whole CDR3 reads CASSNTGGTDTQYF.

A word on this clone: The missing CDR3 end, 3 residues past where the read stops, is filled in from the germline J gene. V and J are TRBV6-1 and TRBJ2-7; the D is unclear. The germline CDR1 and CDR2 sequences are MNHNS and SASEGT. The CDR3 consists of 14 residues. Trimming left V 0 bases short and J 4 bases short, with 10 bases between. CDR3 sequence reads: CASSEAPGPYEQYF. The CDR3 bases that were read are TGTGCCAGCAGTGAAGCGCCAGGCCCTTACGAG.